One T cell receptor beta chain is described in this entry. Its specificity is unknown. This specimen belongs to a study of shared clonotypes between healthy human individuals. Turning to the study itself: Donor composition was two women and three men, aged 18 to 49.

Germline trimming cut 4 bases from V and 5 bases from J; bases unmatched to any gene: 4. From germline, CDR1 is MNHEY and CDR2 SVGAGI. The length of the CDR3 is 14 residues. In the authors' methods: Junction-only sequences without quality scores came from ImmunoSEQ, so filtering differed. Produced via immunoSEQ multiplex PCR; TCRdb's table is partial and in-frame only. D and trimming come from the DNA, and the V and J calls and clone size come from that table. The sample includes 2,500,000 or so clones, 90% to 95% of them seen just once. Whole-study results and caveats: Though the depth was large, rarefaction showed that sorted-subset sequencing was incomplete. Shared clonotypes: 4.5% to 6% naive CD4, around 3.4% naive CD8, less than 2.5% memory CD4, 0.4% memory CD8.

This receptor was obtained from a man between 18 and 29 years old in good health. Some clones in this sample may be carry-over from other donors' samples. V gene TRBV6-5 combines with J gene TRBJ1-1; 10 bases align to TRBD1. Sequencing input: naive CD4+ T cells from PBMCs. The subset was: CD45RA+ positively selected. CDR3 loop: CASSFGTGETEAFF. The CDR3 region has the DNA TGTGCCAGCAGTTTCGGGACAGGGGAGACTGAAGCTTTCTTT.